The 26 T cell receptor beta chains below all came from one sample that was sequenced in a study of shared clonotypes between healthy human individuals. Generated by immunoSEQ multiplex PCR, the TCRdb table keeps only in-frame clones and is missing some. The sample has around 720,000 clones; approximately 73% are singletons. Sequenced input: memory CD4+ T cells sorted from blood. Documented subset: CD45RA-negative fraction. These receptor sequences come from a woman aged 25 to 45 in good health.

The chain employs TRBV12-5 and TRBJ2-1; D is undetermined. In germline, CDR1 is LGHNT, CDR2 FRNRAP. The CDR3 extends over 12 amino acids. V was shortened by 5 bases and J by 4 bases, with 6 bases between the two germline ends. The CDR3: CASGLGYNEQFF. The CDR3 region has the DNA TGTGCTAGTGGTCTGGGATACAATGAGCAGTTCTTC.

This clone was recorded many times. The chain employs TRBV27 and TRBJ2-5, with 7 positions matching TRBD1. Germline-derived CDR1 and CDR2 are MNHEY and SMNVEV (reference sequence). J was trimmed by 7 bases and V by 4 bases; bases with no gene match: 15. The length of the CDR3 is 16 residues. CDR3 bases: TGTGCCAGCAGTTCAGGGTTCGGGACAGCCCAGGGGACCCAGTACTTC. Encoded protein: CASSSGFGTAQGTQYF.

There are a few counts of this clone. The chain links TRBV28 to TRBJ1-2, with a weak D call TRBD1 (6 bases). Deletions cut 6 bases from V and 2 bases from J, with 22 bases between. CDR1 MDHEN and CDR2 SYDVKM come from the germline V gene. This CDR3 is 17 amino acids long. The DNA of the CDR3 is TGTGCCAGCAGACCAGGACAGTGGGGTATTTCGAACTATGGCTACACCTTC. It yields the protein CASRPGQWGISNYGYTF.

The rearrangement links TRBV11-1 to TRBJ1-5; D is undetermined. The V gene lost 5 bases and the J gene lost 2 bases, with 7 bases spanning the gap. Germline CDR1 and CDR2: SGHAT and FQDESV (reference sequence). The CDR3 has 13 amino acids. The CDR3: CASSLDGNQPQHF. The CDR3 bases are TGTGCCAGCAGCCTGGACGGCAATCAGCCCCAGCATTTT.

The chain recombines TRBV5-4 with TRBJ2-5; D is unclear. V was pared by 1 base and J by 11 bases, with 15 bases between. CDR3 length: 13 residues. The germline gives CDR1 SGHNT, CDR2 YYREEE (reference sequence). The CDR3 DNA reads as TGTGCCAGCAGCTTGTCCGCGGCAGATCAGCAGTACTTC. The encoded protein is CASSLSAADQQYF.

The genes are TRBV28 and TRBJ1-4, with D perhaps matching TRBD1 (5 bases). Trimming stripped 1 base from V and 5 bases from J, with 23 bases between. The CDR3 contains 19 residues. CDR1 and CDR2 (germline): MDHEN, SYDVKM. The CDR3 sequence is CASSLFLGPGRSANEKLFF. As DNA, the CDR3 is TGTGCCAGCAGTTTATTTCTGGGGCCAGGTCGATCCGCAAATGAAAAACTGTTTTTT.

The V call is TRBV2, the J call TRBJ2-4; D tentatively fits TRBD1 or TRBD2 (5 bases each). The V gene's germline CDR1 is SNHLY and CDR2 FYNNEI. Trimming took off 0 bases at V and 7 bases at J, with 13 bases between the two ends. The CDR3 is 15 residues long. In DNA, the CDR3 is TGTGCCAGCAGTGAAGCGAGAGGGGCTGGGAACATTCAGTACTTC. Residues: CASSEARGAGNIQYF.

The rearrangement links TRBV5-4 to TRBJ2-2, with D perhaps given as TRBD1 or TRBD2 (5 bases each). Between the trimmed V and J ends, which lost 4 bases and 6 bases, there was a span of 16 bases. This CDR3 is 15 amino acids long. Germline CDR1 is SGHNT and CDR2 is YYREEE (reference sequence). In DNA form, the CDR3 reads TGTGCCAGCAGCCGGACTGGGGCGGGCCCCGGGGAGCTGTTTTTT. This codes for CASSRTGAGPGELFF. Filled out from reference TRBV5-4 and TRBJ2-2, the complete variable domain reads ETGVTQSPTHLIKTRGQQVTLRCSSQSGHNTVSWYQQALGQGPQFIFQYYREEENGRGNFPPRFSGLQFPNYSSELNVNALELDDSALYLCASSRTGAGPGELFFGEGSRLTVL.

The chain recombines TRBV4-2 with TRBJ2-3; D is unclear. The CDR3 length is 14 residues. Germline-derived CDR1 and CDR2 are LGHNA and YNFKEQ. V lost 0 bases to trimming and J lost 2 bases, with 6 bases between them. The CDR3 sequence is CASSQEHTTDTQYF. In DNA form, the CDR3 reads TGTGCCAGCAGCCAAGAACACACCACAGATACGCAGTATTTT.

This chain connects TRBV6-6 to TRBJ1-5; the match to TRBD1 covers 10 bases. With 7 bases clipped from V and 5 bases from J, the junction kept 8 bases outside the gene matches. This CDR3 is 15 amino acids long. CDR1 and CDR2 from the germline V gene are MNHNY and SVGAGI (reference sequence). In DNA form, the CDR3 reads TGTGCCAGCACCTCCCGGGACAGGGGCGATCAGCCCCAGCATTTT. Its translation is CASTSRDRGDQPQHF.

This clone turned up a few times. The V gene is TRBV2, the J gene TRBJ2-3, with a weak D call TRBD2 (5 bases). Germline CDR1 and CDR2: SNHLY and FYNNEI. The V end lost 6 bases, the J end lost 2 bases, and 12 bases lay between the germline ends. The CDR3 loop spans 14 amino acids. As DNA, the CDR3 is TGTGCCAGCAGAGACGGGGTAAACACAGATACGCAGTATTTT. Amino acids: CASRDGVNTDTQYF.

The chain couples TRBV29-1 to TRBJ2-5, with a weak D call TRBD2 (5 bases). The V gene lost 6 bases and the J gene lost 5 bases, with 19 bases spanning the gap. The CDR3 has 14 residues. Looked up from germline, CDR1 is SQVTM and CDR2 is ANQGSEA. CDR3 nucleotide sequence: TGCAGCGTCGCACCCCCGTGGACGGGGGAGACCCAGTACTTC. Translation: CSVAPPWTGETQYF.

The chain uses TRBV7-9 and TRBJ2-2; D uncertain. Trimming left V 1 base short and J 4 bases short, with 10 bases between. CDR1 and CDR2 (germline): SEHNR, FQNEAQ (reference sequence). There are 15 residues in the CDR3. The CDR3 spells CASSLVSGATGELFF. In nucleotides, the CDR3 is TGTGCCAGCAGCTTAGTCTCAGGAGCCACCGGGGAGCTGTTTTTT.

As regards this clone: One end of the junction varies from germline; a read error may be responsible. The chain uses TRBV13 and TRBJ2-4, with 8 nucleotides matching TRBD2. The germline V gene has CDR1 PRHDT and CDR2 FYEKMQ (reference sequence). The CDR3 has 15 residues. The CDR3 reads CASSLAGLAKNIQYF. CDR3 nucleotide sequence: TGTGCCAGCAGTTTAGCGGGATTAGCCAAAAACATTCAGTACTTC.

The V and J genes are TRBV27 and TRBJ1-5, with D unresolved. This CDR3 contains 12 residues. The V gene's germline CDR1 is MNHEY and CDR2 SMNVEV (reference sequence). Trimming took off 8 bases at V and 2 bases at J, with 7 bases between the two ends. This chain's CDR3 is CASRSGNQPQHF. In DNA, the CDR3 is TGTGCCAGCCGATCCGGCAATCAGCCCCAGCATTTT.

The chain combines TRBV6-1 with TRBJ1-1, with D possibly TRBD1 on 5 matching bases. Germline V CDR1 and CDR2: MNHNS, SASEGT. Trimming shortened V by 4 bases and J by 9 bases, and 12 bases separated the two germline ends. The length of the CDR3 is 12 residues. The CDR3 nucleotides are TGTGCCAGCAGTGCGGACACATTCAAAGCTTTCTTT. This gives the protein CASSADTFKAFF.

This clone was counted only a few times. V gene TRBV11-3 combines with J gene TRBJ2-1, with D possibly being TRBD2 (5 bases). This CDR3 region has 12 residues. Germline V gene data show CDR1 as SGHNT and CDR2 as YENEEA. V lost 2 bases to trimming and J lost 8 bases, with 7 bases between them. CDR3 sequence reads: CASSLTDYEQFF. CDR3 coding DNA: TGTGCCAGCAGCTTAACGGACTATGAGCAGTTCTTC.

The chain links TRBV6-5 to TRBJ2-6; unclear D gene. There are 15 residues in the CDR3. Deletions cut 7 bases from V and 0 bases from J, with 10 bases between. Germline V lookup: CDR1 MNHEY, CDR2 SVGAGI. The CDR3 reads CASMRMSSGANVLTF. In DNA, the CDR3 is TGTGCCAGCATGAGGATGAGCTCTGGGGCCAACGTCCTGACTTTC.

The chain combines TRBV2 with TRBJ2-2; D may match TRBD1 or TRBD2 (6 bases each). This CDR3 has 14 residues. Trimming left V 5 bases short and J 5 bases short, with 12 bases between. The germline CDR1 and CDR2 sequences are SNHLY and FYNNEI. The CDR3 loop is CASSPQGGTGELFF. The CDR3, as DNA: TGTGCCAGCAGTCCACAGGGAGGAACCGGGGAGCTGTTTTTT.

The V and J genes are TRBV5-5 and TRBJ1-1, with 8 bases identical to TRBD1. CDR1 and CDR2 from the germline V gene are SGHKS and YYEKEE (reference sequence). The V gene end was trimmed by 2 bases and the J gene end by 1 base; junction bases not matched to a gene: 10. CDR3 length equals 17 residues. CDR3 loop: CASSLVVQGATNTEAFF. For the CDR3, the DNA is TGTGCCAGCAGCTTAGTGGTGCAGGGGGCGACGAACACTGAAGCTTTCTTT.

This chain connects TRBV11-3 to TRBJ2-1; 9 bases are a match to TRBD2. CDR3 size: 17 residues. Germline lookup yields CDR1 SGHNT and CDR2 YENEEA. The ends lost 1 base at V and 9 bases at J; junction bases unmatched: 13. The CDR3 region is CASSLGPGLAAVGEQFF. CDR3 sequence (DNA): TGTGCCAGCAGCTTAGGGCCGGGACTAGCAGCGGTTGGTGAGCAGTTCTTC.

In DNA, the CDR3 is TGTGCCAGCAGCTTAAAATGGGGCGCACCCCTCCACTTT. Encoded protein: CASSLKWGAPLHF. The chain is built from TRBV11-2 and TRBJ1-6, with a weak D call TRBD1 (5 bases). This CDR3 region has 13 residues. Germline lookup yields CDR1 SGHAT and CDR2 FQNNGV. Trimming removed 2 bases at V and 11 bases at J, with 10 bases between.

The table lists this clone with a few counts. This sequence joins TRBV7-7 and TRBJ2-3; no definite D call. Germline CDR1 SSHAT, CDR2 FNYEAQ (reference sequence). The CDR3 length is 12 residues. Trimming took off 4 bases at V and 3 bases at J, with 5 bases between the two ends. CDR3 coding DNA: TGTGCCAGCAGCTCGACTACAGATACGCAGTATTTT. Translation gives CASSSTTDTQYF.

The chain is built from TRBV18 and TRBJ2-7, with 8 bases that match TRBD1. J lost 2 bases, V lost 3 bases, and 9 bases had no gene match. Germline V gene lookup returns CDR1 KGHSH and CDR2 LQKENI. The CDR3 length is 16 residues. CDR3 amino acids: CASSPSWTGSAYEQYF. CDR3 nucleotides: TGTGCCAGCTCACCCTCATGGACAGGGAGCGCCTACGAGCAGTACTTC.

This chain joins TRBV7-8 and TRBJ2-7, with 8 bases identical to TRBD1. The CDR3 loop spans 15 amino acids. V lost 1 base to trimming and J lost 5 bases; unmatched junction nucleotides: 7. The germline V gene encodes CDR1 SGHVS and CDR2 FQNEAQ. As DNA, the CDR3 is TGTGCCAGCAGCTTAGTTGGACAGGGCTACGACGAGCAGTACTTC. Protein sequence: CASSLVGQGYDEQYF.

This clone was recorded a few times. The chain couples TRBV5-1 to TRBJ2-7, with no clear D. Germline values: CDR1 SGHRS, CDR2 YFSETQ. This CDR3 region has 15 residues. V was shortened by 0 bases and J by 2 bases, with 12 bases between the two germline ends. CDR3: CASSLGWGTTYEQYF. The CDR3 region has the DNA TGCGCCAGCAGCTTGGGGTGGGGAACAACCTACGAGCAGTACTTC.